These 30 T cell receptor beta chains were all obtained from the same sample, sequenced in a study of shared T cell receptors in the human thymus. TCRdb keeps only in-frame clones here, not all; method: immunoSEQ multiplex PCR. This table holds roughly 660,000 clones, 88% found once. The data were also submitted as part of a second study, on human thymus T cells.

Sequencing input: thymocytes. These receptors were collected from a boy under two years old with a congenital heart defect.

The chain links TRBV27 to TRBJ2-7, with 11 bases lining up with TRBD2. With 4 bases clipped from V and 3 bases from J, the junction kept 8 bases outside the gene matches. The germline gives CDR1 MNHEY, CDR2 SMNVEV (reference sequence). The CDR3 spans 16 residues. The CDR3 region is CASSSRLAGTDYEQYF. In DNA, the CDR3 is TGTGCCAGCAGTTCCAGACTAGCGGGGACAGACTACGAGCAGTACTTC.

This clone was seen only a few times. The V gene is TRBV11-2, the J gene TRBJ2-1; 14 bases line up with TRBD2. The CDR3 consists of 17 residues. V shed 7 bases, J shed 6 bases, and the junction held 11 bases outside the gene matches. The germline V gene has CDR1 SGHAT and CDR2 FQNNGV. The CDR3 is CASKRAPGTSGSNEQFF. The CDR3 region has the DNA TGTGCCAGCAAAAGGGCCCCCGGGACTAGCGGGAGCAATGAGCAGTTCTTC.

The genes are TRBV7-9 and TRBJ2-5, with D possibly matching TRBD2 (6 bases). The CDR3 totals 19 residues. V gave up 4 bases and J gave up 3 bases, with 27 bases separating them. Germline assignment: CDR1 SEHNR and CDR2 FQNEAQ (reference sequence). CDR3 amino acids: CASSSYGRLGIKRKETQYF. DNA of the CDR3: TGTGCCAGCAGCTCGTACGGGAGACTAGGGATAAAAAGGAAAGAGACCCAGTACTTC.

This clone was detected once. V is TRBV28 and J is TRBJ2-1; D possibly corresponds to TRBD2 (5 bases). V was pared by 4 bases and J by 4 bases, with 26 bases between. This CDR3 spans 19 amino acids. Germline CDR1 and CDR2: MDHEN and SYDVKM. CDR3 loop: CASSSHRVERSLTYNEQFF. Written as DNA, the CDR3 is TGTGCCAGCAGTTCCCACCGGGTCGAGCGGAGCCTAACATACAATGAGCAGTTCTTC. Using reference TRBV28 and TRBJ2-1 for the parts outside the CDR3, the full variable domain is DVKVTQSSRYLVKRTGEKVFLECVQDMDHENMFWYRQDPGLGLRLIYFSYDVKMKEKGDIPEGYSVSREKKERFSLILESASTNQTSMYLCASSSHRVERSLTYNEQFFGPGTRLTVL.

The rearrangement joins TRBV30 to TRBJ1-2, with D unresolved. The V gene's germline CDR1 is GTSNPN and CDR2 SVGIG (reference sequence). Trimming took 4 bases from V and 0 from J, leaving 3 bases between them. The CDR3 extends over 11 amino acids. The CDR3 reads CAWTANYGYTF. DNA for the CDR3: TGTGCCTGGACTGCTAACTATGGCTACACCTTC.

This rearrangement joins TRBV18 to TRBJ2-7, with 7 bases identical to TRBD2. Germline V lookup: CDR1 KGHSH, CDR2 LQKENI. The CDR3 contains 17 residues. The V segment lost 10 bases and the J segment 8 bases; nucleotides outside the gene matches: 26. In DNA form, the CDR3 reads TGTGCCACTGACCGACTCGGTCGGGCGGGAGCAGGCCGTAAGCAGTACTTC. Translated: CATDRLGRAGAGRKQYF.

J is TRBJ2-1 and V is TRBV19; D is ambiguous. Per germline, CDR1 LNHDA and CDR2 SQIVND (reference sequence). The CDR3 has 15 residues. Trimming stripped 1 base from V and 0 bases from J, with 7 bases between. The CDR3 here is CASSIAPVSYNEQFF. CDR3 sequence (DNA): TGTGCCAGTAGTATAGCTCCCGTCTCCTACAATGAGCAGTTCTTC. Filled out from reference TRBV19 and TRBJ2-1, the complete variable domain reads DGGITQSPKYLFRKEGQNVTLSCEQNLNHDAMYWYRQDPGQGLRLIYYSQIVNDFQKGDIAEGYSVSREKKESFPLTVTSAQKNPTAFYLCASSIAPVSYNEQFFGPGTRLTVL.

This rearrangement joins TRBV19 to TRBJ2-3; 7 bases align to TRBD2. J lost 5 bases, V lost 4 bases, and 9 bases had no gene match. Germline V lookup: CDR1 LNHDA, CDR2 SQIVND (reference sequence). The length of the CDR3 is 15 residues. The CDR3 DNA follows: TGTGCCAGTAGTACGGTCGGGGCTAGCGGAGATACGCAGTATTTT. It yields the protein CASSTVGASGDTQYF.

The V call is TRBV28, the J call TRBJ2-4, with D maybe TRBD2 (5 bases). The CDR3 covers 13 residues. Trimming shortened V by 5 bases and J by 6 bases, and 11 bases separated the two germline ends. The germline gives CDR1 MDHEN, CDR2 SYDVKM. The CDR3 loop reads CASSPGNLNIQYF. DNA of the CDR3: TGTGCCAGCAGTCCGGGGAACCTAAACATTCAGTACTTC.

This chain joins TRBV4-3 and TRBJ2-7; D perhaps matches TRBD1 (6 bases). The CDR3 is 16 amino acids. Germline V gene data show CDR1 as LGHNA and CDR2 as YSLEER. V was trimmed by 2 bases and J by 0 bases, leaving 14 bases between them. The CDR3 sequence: CASSQSITGSSYEQYF. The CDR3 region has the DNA TGCGCCAGCAGCCAAAGCATAACAGGGAGCTCCTACGAGCAGTACTTC.

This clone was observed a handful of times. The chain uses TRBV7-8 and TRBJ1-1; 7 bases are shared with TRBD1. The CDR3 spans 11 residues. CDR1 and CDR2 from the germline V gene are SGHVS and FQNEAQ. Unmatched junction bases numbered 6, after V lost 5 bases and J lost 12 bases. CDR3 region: CASSLGQRPFF. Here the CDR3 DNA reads TGTGCCAGCAGCCTGGGACAGAGGCCTTTCTTT.

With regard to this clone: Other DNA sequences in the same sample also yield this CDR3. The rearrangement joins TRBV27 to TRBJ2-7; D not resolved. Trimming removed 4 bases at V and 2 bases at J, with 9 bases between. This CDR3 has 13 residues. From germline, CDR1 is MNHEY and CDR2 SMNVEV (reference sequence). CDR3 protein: CASSSGLAYEQYF. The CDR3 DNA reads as TGTGCCAGCAGTTCGGGTCTAGCCTACGAGCAGTACTTC.

As DNA, the CDR3 is TGTGCCATCAGTGAGTCCCAGGGCCCTGCAACTAATGAAAAACTGTTTTTT. It translates to CAISESQGPATNEKLFF. The chain couples TRBV10-3 to TRBJ1-4; maybe TRBD1 (5 bases). Germline V gene sequence: CDR1 ENHRY, CDR2 SYGVKD. The CDR3 is made up of 17 amino acids. V lost 0 bases to trimming and J lost 0 bases, with 11 bases between them.

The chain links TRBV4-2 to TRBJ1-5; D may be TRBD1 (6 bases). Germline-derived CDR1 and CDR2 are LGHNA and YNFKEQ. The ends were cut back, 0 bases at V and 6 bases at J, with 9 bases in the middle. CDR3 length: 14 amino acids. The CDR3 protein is CASSQEWGPQPQHF. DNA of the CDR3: TGTGCCAGCAGCCAAGAATGGGGGCCTCAGCCCCAGCATTTT.

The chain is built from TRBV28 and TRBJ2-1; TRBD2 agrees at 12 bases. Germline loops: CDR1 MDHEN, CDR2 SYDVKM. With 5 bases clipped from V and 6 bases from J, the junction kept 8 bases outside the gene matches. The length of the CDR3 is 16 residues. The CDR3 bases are TGTGCCAGCAGTCCAATCCTAGCGGGAGGGATCAATGAGCAGTTCTTC. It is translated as CASSPILAGGINEQFF. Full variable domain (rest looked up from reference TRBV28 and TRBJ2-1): DVKVTQSSRYLVKRTGEKVFLECVQDMDHENMFWYRQDPGLGLRLIYFSYDVKMKEKGDIPEGYSVSREKKERFSLILESASTNQTSMYLCASSPILAGGINEQFFGPGTRLTVL.

The CDR3 spells CASKRDRVNTGELFF. The DNA of the CDR3 is TGTGCCAGCAAGAGGGACAGGGTAAACACCGGGGAGCTGTTTTTT. The J gene is TRBJ2-2, the V gene TRBV6-6, with TRBD1 matching 9 bases. V lost 7 bases to trimming and J lost 2 bases; unmatched junction nucleotides: 5. Germline V gene data show CDR1 as MNHNY and CDR2 as SVGAGI (reference sequence). The CDR3 spans 15 residues.

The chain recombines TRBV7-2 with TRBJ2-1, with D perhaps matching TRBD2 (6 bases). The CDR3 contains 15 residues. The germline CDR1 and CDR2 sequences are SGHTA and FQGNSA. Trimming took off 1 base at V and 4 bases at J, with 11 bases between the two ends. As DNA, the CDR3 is TGTGCCAGCAGCTTAGTGGTAGCGGATTACAATGAGCAGTTCTTC. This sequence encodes CASSLVVADYNEQFF.

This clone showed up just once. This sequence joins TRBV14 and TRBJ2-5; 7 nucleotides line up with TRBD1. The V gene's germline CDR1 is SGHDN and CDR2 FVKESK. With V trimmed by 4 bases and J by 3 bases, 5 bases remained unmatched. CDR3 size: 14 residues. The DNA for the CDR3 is TGTGCCAGCAGCCGGGGTGGACAGGAAGAGACCCAGTACTTC. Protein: CASSRGGQEETQYF.

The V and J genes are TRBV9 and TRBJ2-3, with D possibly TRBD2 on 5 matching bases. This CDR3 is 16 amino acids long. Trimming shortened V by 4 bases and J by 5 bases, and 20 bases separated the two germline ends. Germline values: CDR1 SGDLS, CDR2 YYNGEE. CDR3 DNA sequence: TGTGCCAGCAGCCAATACTCCGGGTCTCGGGGAGATACGCAGTATTTT. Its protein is CASSQYSGSRGDTQYF.

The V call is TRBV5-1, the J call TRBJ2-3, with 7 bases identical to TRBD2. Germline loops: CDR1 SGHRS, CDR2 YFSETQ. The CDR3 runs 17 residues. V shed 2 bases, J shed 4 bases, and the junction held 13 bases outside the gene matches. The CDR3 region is CASSFEGPLGGADTQYF. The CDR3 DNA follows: TGCGCCAGCAGCTTCGAGGGGCCCCTGGGAGGGGCAGATACGCAGTATTTT.

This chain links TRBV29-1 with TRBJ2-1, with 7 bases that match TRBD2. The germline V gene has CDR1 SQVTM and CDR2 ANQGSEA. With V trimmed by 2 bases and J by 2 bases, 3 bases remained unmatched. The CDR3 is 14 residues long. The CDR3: CSVEKRGAYNEQFF. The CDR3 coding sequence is TGCAGCGTTGAAAAGCGGGGAGCCTACAATGAGCAGTTCTTC.

The CDR3 loop reads CASRGLGPPYEQYF. In DNA, the CDR3 is TGTGCCAGCAGGGGACTCGGTCCCCCCTACGAGCAGTACTTC. The V gene is TRBV6-5, the J gene TRBJ2-7; possible D gene TRBD2, 6 bases. This CDR3 has 14 amino acids. From germline, CDR1 is MNHEY and CDR2 SVGAGI. Trimming cost V 6 bases and J 2 bases, with 14 bases left between them.

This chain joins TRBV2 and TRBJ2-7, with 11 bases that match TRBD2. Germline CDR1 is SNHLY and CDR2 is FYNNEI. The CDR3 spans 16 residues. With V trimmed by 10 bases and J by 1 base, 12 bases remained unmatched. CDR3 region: CATRGSGTSGSYEQYF. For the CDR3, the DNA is TGTGCCACTAGGGGGTCCGGGACTAGCGGTTCCTACGAGCAGTACTTC.

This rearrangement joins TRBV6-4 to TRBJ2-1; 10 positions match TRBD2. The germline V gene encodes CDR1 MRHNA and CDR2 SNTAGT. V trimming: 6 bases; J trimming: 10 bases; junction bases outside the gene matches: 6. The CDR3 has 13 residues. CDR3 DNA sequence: TGTGCCAGCAGGGGACTAGCGATGTGGGAGCAGTTCTTC. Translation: CASRGLAMWEQFF.

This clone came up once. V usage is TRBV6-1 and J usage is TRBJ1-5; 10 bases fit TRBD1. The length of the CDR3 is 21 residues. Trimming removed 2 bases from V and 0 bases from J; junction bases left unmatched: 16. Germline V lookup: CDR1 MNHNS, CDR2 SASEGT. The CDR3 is CASSEQHPRTGGYDSNQPQHF. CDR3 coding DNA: TGTGCCAGCAGTGAACAGCACCCACGGACAGGGGGATATGATAGCAATCAGCCCCAGCATTTT.

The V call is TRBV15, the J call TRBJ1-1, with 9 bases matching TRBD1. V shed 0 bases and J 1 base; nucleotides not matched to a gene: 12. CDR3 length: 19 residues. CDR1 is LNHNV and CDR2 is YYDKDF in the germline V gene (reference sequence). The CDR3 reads CATSRDGTGPPFQNTEAFF. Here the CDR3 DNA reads TGTGCCACCAGCAGAGATGGGACAGGGCCTCCGTTTCAGAACACTGAAGCTTTCTTT. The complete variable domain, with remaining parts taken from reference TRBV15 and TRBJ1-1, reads DAMVIQNPRYQVTQFGKPVTLSCSQTLNHNVMYWYQQKSSQAPKLLFHYYDKDFNNEADTPDNFQSRRPNTSFCFLDIRSPGLGDTAMYLCATSRDGTGPPFQNTEAFFGQGTRLTVV.

CDR3 sequence reads: CASSLEAGTASYEQYF. CDR3 DNA: TGTGCCAGCAGCTTAGAGGCCGGGACAGCCTCCTACGAGCAGTACTTC. The gene calls are TRBV11-2 and TRBJ2-7; 7 positions agree with TRBD1. The CDR3 has 16 residues. J gave up 0 bases and V 0 bases, and 5 bases lay outside the gene matches. CDR1 is SGHAT, CDR2 FQNNGV, per germline. Full variable domain (missing parts from reference TRBV11-2 and TRBJ2-7): EAGVAQSPRYKIIEKRQSVAFWCNPISGHATLYWYQQILGQGPKLLIQFQNNGVVDDSQLPKDRFSAERLKGVDSTLKIQPAKLEDSAVYLCASSLEAGTASYEQYFGPGTRLTVT.

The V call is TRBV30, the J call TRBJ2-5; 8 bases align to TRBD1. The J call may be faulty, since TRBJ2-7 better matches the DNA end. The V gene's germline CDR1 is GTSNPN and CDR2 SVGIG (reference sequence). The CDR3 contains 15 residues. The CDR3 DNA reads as TGTGCCTGGAAGTGTAATGGACAGGGAGCCTACGAGCAGTACTTC. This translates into CAWKCNGQGAYEQYF.

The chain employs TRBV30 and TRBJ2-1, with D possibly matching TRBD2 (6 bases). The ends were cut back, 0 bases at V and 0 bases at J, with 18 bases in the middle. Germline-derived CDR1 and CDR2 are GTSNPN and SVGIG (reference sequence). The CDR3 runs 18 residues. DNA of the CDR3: TGTGCCTGGAGTGTACTCGGGGACTCCCGAAGCTCCTACAATGAGCAGTTCTTC. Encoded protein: CAWSVLGDSRSSYNEQFF.

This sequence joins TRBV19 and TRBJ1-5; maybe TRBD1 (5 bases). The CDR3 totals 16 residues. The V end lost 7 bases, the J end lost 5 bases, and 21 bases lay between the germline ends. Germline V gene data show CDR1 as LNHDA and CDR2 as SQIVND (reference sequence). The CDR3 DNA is TGTGCCAGTACCCATGGGGCGCGGCAGCAGTATCAGCCCCAGCATTTT. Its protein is CASTHGARQQYQPQHF.